One sample yielded the 18 T cell receptor beta chains listed below, sequenced in a study of T cells in localized non-small cell lung cancer (TCRdb year 2020). The library was produced with the immunoSEQ multiplex PCR assay. Sourced from immuneACCESS, this table was stored by TCRdb with only in-frame sequences that have V and J called. A share of the clones is absent; for the studies checked, an unresolved V gene accounts for under half, and the remainder has no known explanation. The table for this sample lists some 3,200 clones; approximately 24% of them were counted only once. Under 6.5% of the sample is in the top ten clones. Sequenced here: lung tumor tissue, sampled before any cancer treatment. The origin of the receptors is a female donor older than 55 with stage I lung adenocarcinoma.

The chain employs TRBV28 and TRBJ2-5, with 9 bases that match TRBD2. CDR3 size: 13 residues. Germline V gene sequence: CDR1 MDHEN, CDR2 SYDVKM. J lost 9 bases, V lost 4 bases, and 6 bases had no gene match. In nucleotides, the CDR3 is TGTGCCAGCAGTTCCCGGCTAGCGGGATCCCAGTACTTC. Its translation: CASSSRLAGSQYF.

This chain joins TRBV5-1 and TRBJ1-1, with 8 bases that match TRBD1. Germline loops: CDR1 SGHRS, CDR2 YFSETQ. Trimming at V came to 1 base and at J to 4 bases, leaving 3 bases not matched to a gene. The CDR3 extends over 14 amino acids. CDR3 region: CASSLTGGGTEAFF. CDR3 in DNA: TGCGCCAGCAGCTTGACAGGGGGTGGCACTGAAGCTTTCTTT. The variable domain in full, with the rest retrieved from reference TRBV5-1 and TRBJ1-1, is KAGVTQTPRYLIKTRGQQVTLSCSPISGHRSVSWYQQTPGQGLQFLFEYFSETQRNKGNFPGRFSGRQFSNSRSEMNVSTLELGDSALYLCASSLTGGGTEAFFGQGTRLTVV.

The rearrangement uses TRBV11-3 and TRBJ2-7; 11 bases map to TRBD1. The CDR3 has 15 amino acids. V gave up 5 bases and J gave up 5 bases; unmatched junction bases: 8. CDR1 and CDR2 from the germline V gene are SGHNT and YENEEA. This chain's CDR3 is CASSKRDRGNNEQYF. In DNA, the CDR3 is TGTGCCAGCAGCAAAAGGGACAGGGGGAACAACGAGCAGTACTTC.

The chain recombines TRBV19 with TRBJ2-7; D gene ambiguous. Looked up from germline, CDR1 is LNHDA and CDR2 is SQIVND (reference sequence). This CDR3 is 13 amino acids long. The ends were cut back, 3 bases at V and 2 bases at J, with 8 bases in the middle. CDR3 protein: CASSITLTYEQYF. DNA for the CDR3: TGTGCCAGTAGTATCACTCTCACCTACGAGCAGTACTTC.

This clone was picked up a small number of times. The chain joins TRBV28 to TRBJ1-5, with D possibly TRBD1 on 5 matching bases. Germline CDR1 is MDHEN and CDR2 is SYDVKM. The CDR3 has 14 amino acids. V was pared by 6 bases and J by 7 bases, with 16 bases between. Here the CDR3 reads CASSPVLGRQPQHF. Written as DNA, the CDR3 is TGTGCCAGCAGCCCCGTCCTGGGACGGCAGCCCCAGCATTTT. The full variable domain, completed using reference TRBV28 and TRBJ1-5, is DVKVTQSSRYLVKRTGEKVFLECVQDMDHENMFWYRQDPGLGLRLIYFSYDVKMKEKGDIPEGYSVSREKKERFSLILESASTNQTSMYLCASSPVLGRQPQHFGDGTRLSIL.

The gene calls are TRBV29-1 and TRBJ2-3; the D gene is possibly TRBD1 (6 bases). The CDR3 is 14 residues long. V lost 7 bases and J 0 bases, leaving 14 bases between the germline ends. Germline V CDR1 and CDR2: SQVTM, ANQGSEA. The CDR3 coding sequence is TGCAGCGGTACAGGGTGGGCTAGCACAGATACGCAGTATTTT. Encoded protein: CSGTGWASTDTQYF.

By proportion, this clone is medium-sized. V and J are TRBV11-3 and TRBJ1-1, with D tentatively TRBD1 (5 bases). Germline assignment: CDR1 SGHNT and CDR2 YENEEA. V was clipped by 2 bases and J by 3 bases, with 13 bases between them. CDR3 length: 15 amino acids. The CDR3 sequence: CASSLMGSGDTEAFF. The CDR3 DNA reads as TGTGCCAGCAGCTTAATGGGATCGGGGGACACTGAAGCTTTCTTT. Together with reference TRBV11-3 and TRBJ1-1, the CDR3 gives the full variable domain: EAGVVQSPRYKIIEKKQPVAFWCNPISGHNTLYWYLQNLGQGPELLIRYENEEAVDDSQLPKDRFSAERLKGVDSTLKIQPAELGDSAVYLCASSLMGSGDTEAFFGQGTRLTVV.

The gene calls are TRBV11-3 and TRBJ2-1, with 7 bases aligning to TRBD1. The CDR3 loop spans 15 amino acids. Germline V gene lookup returns CDR1 SGHNT and CDR2 YENEEA. V lost 8 bases and J lost 2; bases outside the gene matches: 9. The CDR3 reads CASAPWGQPYNEQFF. The CDR3 DNA reads TGTGCCAGCGCCCCCTGGGGACAGCCCTACAATGAGCAGTTCTTC.

The table lists this clone with a few counts. The genes are TRBV19 and TRBJ2-7; a weak D match, TRBD1 (5 bases). CDR1 is LNHDA and CDR2 is SQIVND in the germline V gene (reference sequence). The CDR3 totals 17 residues. V was trimmed by 5 bases and J by 4 bases, leaving 24 bases between them. CDR3 nucleotide sequence: TGTGCCAGTAGTCCTTCGGCCTACCGTGAACAGGCATACGAGCAGTACTTC. Translated: CASSPSAYREQAYEQYF. Variable domain in full (rest from reference TRBV19 and TRBJ2-7): DGGITQSPKYLFRKEGQNVTLSCEQNLNHDAMYWYRQDPGQGLRLIYYSQIVNDFQKGDIAEGYSVSREKKESFPLTVTSAQKNPTAFYLCASSPSAYREQAYEQYFGPGTRLTVT.

This clone was observed a handful of times. The chain employs TRBV7-2 and TRBJ2-3; no definite D call. The V gene lost 4 bases and the J gene lost 3 bases, with 8 bases spanning the gap. The V gene's germline CDR1 is SGHTA and CDR2 FQGNSA. This CDR3 spans 13 amino acids. The CDR3: CASSSYPTDTQYF. CDR3 in DNA: TGTGCCAGCAGCTCCTATCCAACAGATACGCAGTATTTT.

The V and J genes are TRBV9 and TRBJ2-5; D perhaps matches TRBD1 (5 bases). Trimming stripped 6 bases from V and 1 base from J, with 10 bases between. The germline gives CDR1 SGDLS, CDR2 YYNGEE. The CDR3 is 13 amino acids. The CDR3 DNA is TGTGCCAGCAAAGGCAGGGCCCAAGAGACCCAGTACTTC. Residues: CASKGRAQETQYF.

V is TRBV19 and J is TRBJ1-3, with D possibly matching TRBD1 (6 bases). Germline CDR1 LNHDA, CDR2 SQIVND (reference sequence). The CDR3 length is 14 residues. Trimming pared 5 bases from V and 4 bases from J, leaving 12 bases between. CDR3 coding DNA: TGTGCCAGTAGTGTACAGGGTGCCGGAAACACCATATATTTT. Translation: CASSVQGAGNTIYF.

Only a few counts were recorded for this clone. This rearrangement joins TRBV11-3 to TRBJ2-1, with 10 bases fitting TRBD2. CDR3 length: 16 residues. Germline values: CDR1 SGHNT, CDR2 YENEEA. V lost 5 bases and J lost 6; bases outside the gene matches: 10. Here the CDR3 reads CASSPHGSGGANEQFF. CDR3 in DNA: TGTGCCAGCAGCCCCCACGGGAGCGGGGGGGCCAATGAGCAGTTCTTC.

This clone is deemed large. This rearrangement joins TRBV19 to TRBJ1-3; D unclear. Germline CDR1 is LNHDA and CDR2 is SQIVND (reference sequence). There are 14 residues in the CDR3. Trimming shortened V by 3 bases and J by 0 bases, and 6 bases separated the two germline ends. The CDR3: CASSIGSSGNTIYF. Written as DNA, the CDR3 is TGTGCCAGTAGTATCGGTAGCTCTGGAAACACCATATATTTT. The variable domain in full, with the rest retrieved from reference TRBV19 and TRBJ1-3, is DGGITQSPKYLFRKEGQNVTLSCEQNLNHDAMYWYRQDPGQGLRLIYYSQIVNDFQKGDIAEGYSVSREKKESFPLTVTSAQKNPTAFYLCASSIGSSGNTIYFGEGSWLTVV.

V is TRBV11-3 and J is TRBJ1-5, with D maybe TRBD1 (5 bases). CDR3 size: 17 residues. Germline V gene lookup returns CDR1 SGHNT and CDR2 YENEEA. V was shortened by 5 bases and J by 2 bases, with 19 bases between the two germline ends. CDR3: CASSQGTGGRGNQPQHF. The CDR3 DNA is TGTGCCAGCAGCCAAGGGACGGGTGGAAGAGGCAATCAGCCCCAGCATTTT.

This chain links TRBV28 with TRBJ1-1; the D is unclear. The CDR3 sequence is 12 residues long. Germline V gene lookup returns CDR1 MDHEN and CDR2 SYDVKM. The V end lost 10 bases, the J end lost 3 bases, and 12 bases lay between the germline ends. CDR3 amino acids: CATSQAHTEAFF. The CDR3 nucleotides read TGTGCCACCTCCCAGGCGCACACTGAAGCTTTCTTT.

This clone has just a few counts. This chain uses TRBV11-3 with TRBJ2-3, with unresolved D. The V and J ends lost 2 bases and 1 base respectively, with 7 bases between them. This CDR3 has 14 amino acids. From germline, CDR1 is SGHNT and CDR2 YENEEA. CDR3 amino acids: CASSLSAGTDTQYF. For the CDR3, the DNA is TGTGCCAGCAGCTTAAGTGCGGGCACAGATACGCAGTATTTT.

This clone came up a few times. The rearrangement uses TRBV19 and TRBJ2-7; a weak D match, TRBD1 (6 bases). The CDR3 runs to 15 residues. Germline assignment: CDR1 LNHDA and CDR2 SQIVND (reference sequence). Trimming stripped 4 bases from V and 2 bases from J, with 15 bases between. The CDR3 DNA follows: TGTGCCAGTAGTAGGTCCCACAGGGACGCCTACGAGCAGTACTTC. Translating it yields CASSRSHRDAYEQYF.